The subject of this entry is one TCR beta chain. These data belong to a study of cytomegalovirus exposure and HLA in healthy donors. Germline V CDR1 and CDR2: MNHNS, SASEGT. V gave up 5 bases and J gave up 5 bases; unmatched junction bases: 9. This CDR3 region has 16 residues. The repertoire was sequenced with immunoSEQ multiplex PCR; TCRdb's copy has only in-frame clones and lacks some. This sample yields over 75,000 clones, of which 85% are seen a single time; roughly 20% belongs to the top ten. What was sequenced was PBMCs. This chain links TRBV6-1 with TRBJ2-2, with 9 bases that match TRBD1. The sequence was collected from a young man in good health and CMV-seropositive. Written as DNA, the CDR3 is TGTGCCAGCAGTAAAGGTCCCGGGACAGGGACCGGGGAGCTGTTTTTT. It translates to CASSKGPGTGTGELFF.